The source of this TCR beta chain is a study of T cells in Graves' hyperthyroidism and ophthalmopathy. RNA transcripts provided the source from which TCR beta CDR3 regions were amplified. The study used the HTBI primer set for a first-round RT-PCR of the TCR CDR3. Each CDR3 protein is one row after TCRdb ran MiXCR on the multiplex PCR reads. This sample has 660,000 or so distinct CDR3 sequences; around 21% occur once, and the top ten carry approximately 30%. This clonotype has more than one count but fewer than ten. Its specificity is unknown. This CDR3 has 16 amino acids. Losses at the gene ends were 0 bases for V and 3 bases for J; bases not matched to a gene: 6. CDR1 is MGHRA, CDR2 YSYEKL, per germline. Broader study findings: Blood also contained most expanded thyroid clonotypes above 0.001.

This receptor was obtained from a man aged 30-40 years with Graves' ophthalmopathy. Sequenced sample: blood. The chain is built from TRBV4-1 and TRBJ1-2; 8 bases match TRBD1. CDR3 residues: CASSQDLARGHYGYTF. The DNA of the CDR3 is TGCGCCAGCAGCCAAGATCTTGCCAGGGGGCACTATGGCTACACCTTC.